This TCR beta chain was sequenced in a study of a mutant IDH1 vaccine in newly diagnosed glioma. Study as a whole: Treated patients comprised 62.5% males and around 38% females, mean age around 40 years.

Comment on this clone: What it recognizes is unknown.

Germline assignment: CDR1 SGHAT and CDR2 FQNNGV. V was shortened by 1 base and J by 3 bases, with 10 bases between the two germline ends. This CDR3 spans 14 amino acids. TCRdb's copy holds only in-frame clones and misses some; the assay was immunoSEQ multiplex PCR. The sample shows roughly 51,000 clones, around 80% of them seen only once. Noted time point: week 23, last vaccination. Vaccinated patients received 300 ug of mutant IDH1 20-mer peptide per dose, with topical imiquimod. The V and J genes are TRBV11-2 and TRBJ2-7; possibly TRBD2 for D (6 bases). The TCR comes from a woman aged 40 to 55 with glioma. Some clones in this sample may be carry-over from other donors' samples. This sample comprised PBMCs, obtained from a glioma patient whose treatment included an IDH1 peptide vaccine. CDR3 DNA sequence: TGTGCCAGCAGCTTAGCGCGGGGATTCTACGAGCAGTACTTC. The encoded protein is CASSLARGFYEQYF.